The clone carrying this T cell receptor beta chain was seen a single time. This sample is part of a study of blood T cell repertoires in COVID-19. Study at large: From T cells, B-cell-depleted T cells, or PBMCs came the material, which was cDNA or gDNA.

Generated by immunoSEQ multiplex PCR, the TCRdb table keeps only in-frame clones and is missing some. The data hold 130,000 or so clones, with around nine tenths observed a single time. V shed 7 bases and J 4 bases; nucleotides not matched to a gene: 13. The length of the CDR3 is 16 residues. CDR1 and CDR2 (germline): SGHTA, FQGNSA. The specimen was peripheral blood. V and J are TRBV7-2 and TRBJ2-1, with 7 positions matching TRBD2. The origin of this receptor is a woman between 50 and 59 years old with acute or convalescent COVID-19. The CDR3 protein is CASTLQGRGRYNEQFF. In nucleotides, the CDR3 is TGTGCCAGCACCCTGCAAGGGCGCGGGAGATACAATGAGCAGTTCTTC.